A selection of T cell receptor beta chains follows, all from one sample in a study of human CD4 T cells and Enterobacteriaceae. The method was immunoSEQ multiplex PCR; TCRdb's version includes in-frame clones alone and lacks a portion of them. There are 25,000 to 35,000 clones in the sample; around 80% occur only once, and around 0.96% lies in the top ten. The specimen was memory CD4+ T cells from blood. The receptor source for this set is a human donor in good health. Both conserved end residues are part of each CDR3. The D gene is left open where the match is weak. Not all rows give a size; the values are once, few, many and, for expanded clones, a class.

j_call d_call v_call clone_size cdr3_aa cdr3_nt
TRBJ2-1 TRBD2 TRBV4-2 NA CASSQQPLRTSGGAYNEQFF TGTGCCAGCAGCCAACAACCCCTCAGAACTAGCGGGGGAGCCTACAATGAGCAGTTCTTC
TRBJ1-4 NA TRBV9 NA CASSVDEGMGKLFF TGTGCCAGCAGCGTAGACGAGGGGATGGGAAAACTGTTTTTT
TRBJ1-4 NA TRBV5-8 NA CASSFTGVFNEKLFF TGTGCCAGCAGCTTCACAGGCGTATTTAATGAAAAACTGTTTTTT
TRBJ2-5 NA TRBV20-1 few CSAGKKETQYF TGCAGTGCCGGGAAAAAAGAGACCCAGTACTTC
TRBJ2-7 NA TRBV2 NA CASSEAAGANPLYYEQYF TGTGCCAGCAGTGAAGCGGCAGGGGCAAACCCCCTTTACTACGAGCAGTACTTC
TRBJ2-5 NA TRBV6-5 NA CASSPEGETQYF TGTGCCAGCAGCCCCGAGGGGGAGACCCAGTACTTC
TRBJ1-2 TRBD1 TRBV5-5 NA CASSLEGTATNYGYTF TGTGCCAGCAGCTTGGAGGGGACAGCAACTAACTATGGCTACACCTTC
TRBJ2-1 TRBD1 TRBV18 NA CASSPRTGGNEQFF TGTGCCAGCTCACCGAGGACAGGGGGCAATGAGCAGTTCTTC
TRBJ2-7 TRBD2 TRBV29-1 NA CSGSGLAGDRQYF TGCAGCGGGTCCGGACTAGCGGGGGATCGGCAGTACTTC
TRBJ2-7 TRBD1 TRBV28 NA CASNSQGTGTYEQYF TGTGCCAGCAACTCCCAAGGGACAGGAACCTACGAGCAGTACTTC
TRBJ1-2 NA TRBV6-5 NA CASSYGGGKYGYTF TGTGCCAGCAGTTACGGGGGGGGAAAATATGGCTACACCTTC
TRBJ1-2 NA TRBV11-2 NA CASSFNSDRRLGYTF TGTGCCAGCAGCTTCAACTCCGACAGGCGCTTGGGCTACACCTTC
TRBJ2-1 NA TRBV18 NA CASSPNNEQFF TGTGCCAGCTCACCAAACAATGAGCAGTTCTTC
TRBJ2-7 TRBD1 TRBV14 NA CASSLTGTGGREQYF TGTGCCAGCAGCCTCACCGGGACAGGGGGCAGAGAGCAGTACTTC
TRBJ1-1 NA TRBV6-1 NA CATTKGGTEAFF TGTGCCACTACTAAGGGGGGGACTGAAGCTTTCTTT
TRBJ2-1 NA TRBV7-6 NA CASSSGRAGGGQFF TGTGCCAGCAGTTCGGGCAGGGCAGGGGGAGGGCAGTTCTTC
TRBJ2-7 TRBD1 TRBV29-1 NA CSVARGQGEQYF TGCAGCGTTGCCAGGGGGCAGGGCGAGCAGTACTTC
TRBJ1-6 NA TRBV30 NA CARAGSGLNNSPLHF TGTGCCCGAGCGGGATCGGGGTTAAATAATTCACCCCTCCACTTT
TRBJ2-3 TRBD1 TRBV18 NA CASSPGQGSPDTQYF TGTGCCAGCTCACCAGGACAGGGATCGCCAGATACGCAGTATTTT
TRBJ2-7 NA TRBV4-1 NA CASSQAHGQSYEQYF TGCGCCAGCAGCCAAGCCCACGGACAGTCCTACGAGCAGTACTTC
TRBJ2-1 TRBD1 TRBV28 NA CASSSGTGYLPKQFF TGTGCCAGCAGTTCCGGGACAGGATACTTACCGAAGCAGTTCTTC
TRBJ2-7 NA TRBV27 NA CASSPTPQQGVGYEQYF TGTGCCAGCAGTCCGACTCCTCAACAGGGCGTAGGCTACGAGCAGTACTTC
TRBJ1-1 NA TRBV11-2 NA CASSLGGGPEAFF TGTGCCAGCAGCTTAGGTGGAGGGCCTGAAGCTTTCTTT
TRBJ2-2 TRBD2 TRBV7-9 NA CASSGGRITGELFF TGTGCCAGCAGCGGCGGGAGGATCACCGGGGAGCTGTTTTTT
TRBJ2-7 NA TRBV13 NA CASSLTGGEQYF TGTGCCAGCAGCTTAACAGGCGGCGAGCAGTACTTC
TRBJ1-2 NA TRBV21-1 NA CASSTDRGHYGYTF TGTGCCAGCAGCACCGACAGGGGGCACTATGGCTACACCTTC
TRBJ2-1 TRBD1 TRBV27 few CASSPLTGFNYNEQFF TGTGCCAGCAGTCCCTTGACAGGGTTCAATTACAATGAGCAGTTCTTC
TRBJ2-2 TRBD2 TRBV28 NA CASTLWGGSNTGELFF TGTGCCAGCACCCTATGGGGGGGGTCGAACACCGGGGAGCTGTTTTTT
TRBJ1-5 NA TRBV6-6 once CASSYVDTYQPQHF TGTGCCAGCAGTTACGTGGACACCTATCAGCCCCAGCATTTT
TRBJ1-2 NA TRBV30 once CAWRDIGQSNSYGYTF TGTGCCTGGAGGGATATCGGACAGTCGAACTCCTATGGCTACACCTTC
TRBJ1-5 NA TRBV4-1 once CASSQSNQPQHF TGCGCCAGCAGCCAGAGCAATCAGCCCCAGCATTTT
TRBJ2-3 NA TRBV6-1 NA CASSEGTPDTQYF TGTGCCAGCAGTGAAGGGACTCCAGATACGCAGTATTTT
TRBJ2-7 NA TRBV28 NA CASSSQLDHSYEQYF TGTGCCAGCAGTTCCCAGCTAGACCACTCCTACGAGCAGTACTTC
TRBJ2-3 NA TRBV1 NA CTSSQLRDSRATDTQYF TGCACCAGCAGCCAACTACGGGACTCGAGGGCGACAGATACGCAGTATTTT
TRBJ1-5 NA TRBV7-8 NA CASSLGEVSNQPQHF TGTGCCAGCAGCTTGGGAGAAGTTAGCAATCAGCCCCAGCATTTT
TRBJ2-1 TRBD2 TRBV7-2 once CASSLASAGGGEQFF TGTGCCAGCAGCTTGGCTTCAGCGGGAGGAGGTGAGCAGTTCTTC
TRBJ2-7 TRBD2 TRBV6-1 NA CASSDARLAGDYEQYF TGTGCCAGCAGTGATGCGCGACTAGCGGGGGACTACGAGCAGTACTTC
TRBJ1-5 NA TRBV7-9 NA CASSLRGEGQPQHF TGTGCCAGCAGCTTAAGGGGTGAGGGTCAGCCCCAGCATTTT
TRBJ1-1 NA TRBV6-1 NA CASSAGVMNTEAFF TGTGCCAGCAGTGCAGGGGTAATGAACACTGAAGCTTTCTTT
TRBJ1-2 NA TRBV28 NA CASSLTGAGKMNYGYTF TGTGCCAGCAGCCTCACCGGGGCAGGGAAGATGAACTATGGCTACACCTTC
TRBJ2-7 NA TRBV11-3 NA CASSRSYEQYF TGTGCCAGCAGCCGATCTTACGAGCAGTACTTC
TRBJ2-2 TRBD2 TRBV5-6 NA CASTNIAGTNTGELFF TGTGCCAGCACCAATATAGCGGGAACGAACACCGGGGAGCTGTTTTTT
TRBJ2-1 TRBD2 TRBV9 once CASSHGGAPYNEQFF TGTGCCAGCAGCCACGGGGGGGCACCCTACAATGAGCAGTTCTTC
TRBJ2-7 TRBD2 TRBV7-9 NA CASSPGGASGKLYEQYF TGTGCCAGCAGCCCGGGGGGGGCTAGCGGGAAATTGTACGAGCAGTACTTC